This TCR beta chain was observed in a study of T cells after somatic rescue of genetic block (dated by TCRdb to 2020 to 2022). Regarding the complete study: What the study looked at was long-term robustness, specifically in a T-cell system that came about through somatic rescue of a genetic block in T-cell development.

As regards this clone: This receptor's antigen is unknown. No much larger clone exists at a distance of one base, and base qualities are not known.

The CDR3 runs 17 amino acids, cysteine and phenylalanine included. The sequence is cut down to CDR3 DNA, 51 bases in frame from base 1. The germline V gene specifies SNHLY as CDR1 and FYNNEI as CDR2. The junction shows trimming of 4 bases on V and 0 bases on J, plus 16 bases between the germline ends. Library preparation employed the immunoSEQ multiplex PCR assay. TCRdb holds this immuneACCESS table with in-frame rearrangements only. Some clones are missing; in checked studies, unresolved V genes explain under half, and the rest has no known cause. Here the sample has 70,000 or so clones; roughly 94% occur a single time. Around 3% of the sample belongs to the ten largest clones.

The chain is assembled from TRBV2 and TRBJ1-5; the D segment could be TRBD1, given 5 matching bases. The sequence derives from a man aged 35-49 years. The sample was peripheral blood mononuclear cells (PBMCs). The DNA sequence follows: TGTGCCAGCAGTGGAAACCCGGGACTGGTTAGCAATCAGCCCCAGCATTTT. It is translated as CASSGNPGLVSNQPQHF.